This TCR beta chain was recovered during a study of blood T cell repertoires in COVID-19 (dated by TCRdb to the early 2020s). About the study as a whole: Collaborator samples came from the United States, Italy and Spain and covered acute and convalescent phases of COVID-19. The samples were drawn from two sources: the first 160 participants of the ongoing ImmuneRACE study, and 1,200 or so subjects contributed by 6 global collaborators. The material from the prospective study consisted of cDNA or gDNA derived from T cells, B-cell-depleted T cells, or PBMCs. Sample metadata almost always included a de-identified subject ID, COVID-19 status, age in years and sex. Deeply sampled blood TCRbeta repertoires from subjects exposed to, actively infected with, or recovered from COVID-19 were included in the dataset. The repertoires were released in a freely available public database meant as a resource for research on the immune response to SARS-CoV-2. Where available, HLA class I and class II types were taken from metadata supplied by the sample provider and were not determined by assay-based typing. What the work shows at the level of the full study, not this receptor alone: How much clinical and demographic metadata was included differed by source and by participant, and the metadata was provided uncurated.

On this clone itself: There is no known antigen for this receptor. No base-level quality is on record; no much larger clone is a single base apart.

V loses 2 bases, J loses 1 base, and the germline ends lie 12 bases apart. The germline V gene encodes CDR1 MNHNS and CDR2 SASEGT. The CDR3 holds 16 amino acids from the cysteine to the phenylalanine. The CDR3 DNA has 48 bases and is translated from base 1. Whole blood was collected in K2EDTA tubes by collaborating institutions according to the institutions' own protocols. For TCRbeta analysis, collaborators shipped samples as frozen whole blood, isolated PBMCs, or DNA extracted from either of those sample types. TCRbeta CDR3 regions were amplified from genomic DNA using the immunoSEQ Assay, a bias-controlled multiplex PCR. Per the source publication's procedure: Nucleated cell counts per sample were estimated from amplification of reference gene primers within the assay. To quantify the absolute abundance of each unique TCRbeta CDR3 rearrangement, sequence reads were collapsed and filtered. For each sample, productive Simpson clonality was calculated by taking the square root of Simpson's diversity index across productive rearrangements. TCRdb stores this immuneACCESS table with in-frame sequences only. Part of the clones is absent; in the studies checked, under half of the shortfall reflects unresolved V genes, and no reason is known for the rest. The V and J calls and clone size are taken from that table; D and trimming were inferred from the DNA. The sample table shows roughly 250,000 clones, and about 89% are seen once. The ten largest account for around 0.8% of the sample.

This clonotype was obtained from a young man with acute or convalescent COVID-19. The chain employs TRBV6-1 and TRBJ1-5, with TRBD1 perhaps the D gene, on 5 matching bases. The specimen was peripheral blood. Here the CDR3 is given as CASSESRGWSNQPQHF. The DNA reads as follows: TGTGCCAGCAGTGAAAGTAGGGGTTGGAGCAATCAGCCCCAGCATTTT.